This is a list of T cell receptor beta chains from one sample in a study of regulatory T cells in long-lasting Graves disease. A single record per CDR3 protein comes from TCRdb applying MiXCR to the multiplex PCR reads. This sample yields about 540,000 distinct CDR3 sequences, of which around an eighth are seen a single time; more than 8.5% belongs to the top ten. These data were likewise used in another study, on T cells in Graves' hyperthyroidism and ophthalmopathy.

Sample: peripheral blood mononuclear cells (PBMCs), taken at new diagnosis, from a patient treated with antithyroid drugs. The receptors originated from a man aged 25 to 40 with Graves disease. Each CDR3 is given without its conserved first and last residue. Each record gives: V gene, D gene, CDR3 protein. D genes are given only for firm matches.

TRBV24-1 | - | ATSDFLGNQPQH
TRBV5-1 | - | ASSSGQSSGNTIY
TRBV20-1 | TRBD1 | SAVRTGSSNQPQH
TRBV20-1 | TRBD2 | SAAPPGLAGEVNPDTQY
TRBV19 | - | ASSYRDGAYEQY
TRBV20-1 | TRBD1 | SASTGTGVGGTQY
TRBV27 | TRBD1 | ASSLSLNRDSPNYGYT
TRBV6-1 | - | ASRQGGSGDQPQH
TRBV10-1 | - | ASSESLVSYEQY
TRBV30 | - | AWSVLDYSPLH
TRBV7-6 | TRBD2 | ASSSREAGGAGELF
TRBV20-1 | TRBD2 | SALNMASGRYYEQY
TRBV2 | TRBD2 | ASSYSGRLTGELF
TRBV29-1 | - | SVGTLNYGYT
TRBV28 | - | ASFGGTDTQY
TRBV3-1 | - | ASSQETGPPKTQY
TRBV11-2 | - | ASSQSPGSYTEAF
TRBV5-4 | - | ASSLAWGFTDTQY
TRBV30 | - | AWSVSIRDTQY
TRBV12-3/TRBV12-4 | - | ASSTAPGGNTIY
TRBV9 | - | ASSVASVSYEQY
TRBV7-9 | TRBD2 | ASTGLAGGGDTQY
TRBV18 | TRBD1 | ASSPGQGDYNEQF
TRBV2 | TRBD1 | ASSARTGGTDTQY
TRBV3-1 | TRBD1 | ASSQVGGDTEAF
TRBV29-1 | TRBD2 | SAGTSGRSNEQY
TRBV5-1 | TRBD1 | ASTSGQGPYNEQF
TRBV6-2/TRBV6-3 | TRBD2 | ASSGIAGEEQY
TRBV19 | TRBD2 | ASSISSGIGELF
TRBV9 | - | ASSPIDSNQPQH
TRBV4-1 | - | ASSQVSDGNEQF
TRBV9 | TRBD1 | ASSVGGTGVSYEQY
TRBV14 | - | ASSQGVDRTEKLF
TRBV7-8 | - | ASSLESIQETQY
TRBV11-1 | - | ASSLASGSDNEKLF
TRBV3-1 | - | ASSQEGGFDSEQF
TRBV20-1 | - | SASTSGGRGETQY
TRBV7-9 | - | ASSSDTSGYT
TRBV4-2 | TRBD2 | ASSPTTSGPYEQY
TRBV18 | TRBD2 | ASSANSGNY